This T cell receptor (beta chain) was identified in a study of T cell responses to AZD1222 COVID-19 vaccine. General observations from the study: The number of AZD1222 recipients seropositive at baseline was only 6 or 7.

Using immunoSEQ multiplex PCR, the repertoire was profiled, and TCRdb retains in-frame clones only, with some absent. In the table there are about 140,000 clones, over 90% of which are singletons. Trimming took off 2 bases at V and 0 bases at J, with 10 bases between the two ends. This CDR3 comprises 15 residues. From germline, CDR1 is KGHSH and CDR2 LQKENI. As regards this clone: Its antigen remains unidentified.

The clonotype originates from an adult who received the AZD1222 COVID-19 vaccine. The sequencing here drew on peripheral blood, taken 28 days after the second AZD1222 dose. This chain joins TRBV18 and TRBJ1-2, with D unclear. CDR3 nucleotides: TGTGCCAGCTCACCAGGTAGCACGACTAACTATGGCTACACCTTC. Its protein product is CASSPGSTTNYGYTF.